The sequence of this T cell receptor beta chain was determined in a study of early T cells in non-severe SARS-CoV-2 infection. Study in general: Sequencing targeted bulk RNA from unsorted whole blood, leaving chains unpaired. General study results and limits: Matching results from VDJdb favored anti-spike CD8 responses, leaving private and CD4 specificities undetected.

The CDR3 has 15 residues. Germline V gene lookup returns CDR1 SGHVS and CDR2 FNYEAQ. The germline V and J ends were trimmed by 2 bases and 4 bases, with 9 bases remaining between them. Remarks on this clonotype: Its target is not known.

Attachment of unique molecular identifiers was made to individual cDNA molecules. Each CDR3 protein is one row after TCRdb ran MiXCR on the 5' RACE reads. The sample has approximately 64,000 distinct CDR3 sequences, 20% seen once. This material consisted of whole blood, taken at baseline. The source of this sequence is an adult who was a healthcare worker with PCR-confirmed SARS-CoV-2 infection or an uninfected control (not recorded which). V gene TRBV7-6 combines with J gene TRBJ2-6; D is unclear. The CDR3 DNA reads TGTGCCAGCAGCTTATATCGGGCCGGGGCCAACGTCCTGACTTTC. Its protein is CASSLYRAGANVLTF.